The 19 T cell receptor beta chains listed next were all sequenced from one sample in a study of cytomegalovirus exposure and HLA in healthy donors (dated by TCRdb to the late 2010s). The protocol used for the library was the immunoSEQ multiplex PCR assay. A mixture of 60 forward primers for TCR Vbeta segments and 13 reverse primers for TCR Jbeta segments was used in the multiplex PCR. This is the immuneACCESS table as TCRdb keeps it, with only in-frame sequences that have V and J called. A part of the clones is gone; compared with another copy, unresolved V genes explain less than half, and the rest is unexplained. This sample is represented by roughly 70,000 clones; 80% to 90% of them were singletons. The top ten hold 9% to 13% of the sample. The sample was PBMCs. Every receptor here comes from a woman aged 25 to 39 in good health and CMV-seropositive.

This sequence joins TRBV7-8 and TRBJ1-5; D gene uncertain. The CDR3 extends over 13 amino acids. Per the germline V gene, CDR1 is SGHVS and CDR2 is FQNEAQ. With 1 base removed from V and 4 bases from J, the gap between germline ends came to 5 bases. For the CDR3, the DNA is TGTGCCAGCAGCTTAGGGCAGAATCAGCCCCAGCATTTT. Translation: CASSLGQNQPQHF. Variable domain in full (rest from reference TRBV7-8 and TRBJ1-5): GAGVSQSPRYKVAKRGQDVALRCDPISGHVSLFWYQQALGQGPEFLTYFQNEAQLDKSGLPSDRFFAERPEGSVSTLKIQRTQQEDSAVYLCASSLGQNQPQHFGDGTRLSIL.

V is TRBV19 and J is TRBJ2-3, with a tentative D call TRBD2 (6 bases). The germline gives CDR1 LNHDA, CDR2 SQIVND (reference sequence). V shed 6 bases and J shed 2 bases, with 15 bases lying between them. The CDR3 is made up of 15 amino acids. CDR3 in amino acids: CASSPWGEITDTQYF. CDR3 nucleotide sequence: TGTGCCAGTAGCCCTTGGGGGGAGATCACAGATACGCAGTATTTT. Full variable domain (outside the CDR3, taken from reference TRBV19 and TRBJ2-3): DGGITQSPKYLFRKEGQNVTLSCEQNLNHDAMYWYRQDPGQGLRLIYYSQIVNDFQKGDIAEGYSVSREKKESFPLTVTSAQKNPTAFYLCASSPWGEITDTQYFGPGTRLTVL.

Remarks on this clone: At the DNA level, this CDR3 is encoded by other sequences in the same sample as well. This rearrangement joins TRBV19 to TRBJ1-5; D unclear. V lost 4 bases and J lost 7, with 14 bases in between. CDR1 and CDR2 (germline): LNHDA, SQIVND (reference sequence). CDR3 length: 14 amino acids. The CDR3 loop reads CASSTSQGSQPQHF. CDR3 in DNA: TGTGCCAGTAGTACAAGCCAAGGGAGCCAGCCCCAGCATTTT.

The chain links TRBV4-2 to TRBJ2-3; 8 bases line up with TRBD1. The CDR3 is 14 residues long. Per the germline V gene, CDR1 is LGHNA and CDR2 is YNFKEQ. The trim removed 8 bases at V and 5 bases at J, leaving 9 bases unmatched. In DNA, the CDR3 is TGTGCCAGCGGACTGACAGGGGATGGAGATACGCAGTATTTT. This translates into CASGLTGDGDTQYF.

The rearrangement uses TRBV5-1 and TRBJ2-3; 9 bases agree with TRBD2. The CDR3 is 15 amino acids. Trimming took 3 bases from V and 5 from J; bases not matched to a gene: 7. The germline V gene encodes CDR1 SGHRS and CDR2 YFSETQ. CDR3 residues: CASSSIAGAIDTQYF. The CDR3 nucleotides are TGCGCCAGCAGCTCCATAGCGGGAGCAATAGATACGCAGTATTTT.

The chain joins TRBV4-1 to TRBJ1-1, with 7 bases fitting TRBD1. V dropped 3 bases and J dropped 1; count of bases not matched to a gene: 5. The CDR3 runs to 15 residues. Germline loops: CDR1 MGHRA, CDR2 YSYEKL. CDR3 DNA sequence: TGCGCCAGCAGCCAGACAGGGTTCACGAACACTGAAGCTTTCTTT. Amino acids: CASSQTGFTNTEAFF.

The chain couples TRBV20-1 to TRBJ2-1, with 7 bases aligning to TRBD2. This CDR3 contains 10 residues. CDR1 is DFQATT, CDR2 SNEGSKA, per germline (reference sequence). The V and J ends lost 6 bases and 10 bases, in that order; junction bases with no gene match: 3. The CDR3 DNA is TGCAGTGCCAGGGAGGGGGAGCAGTTCTTC. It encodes CSAREGEQFF.

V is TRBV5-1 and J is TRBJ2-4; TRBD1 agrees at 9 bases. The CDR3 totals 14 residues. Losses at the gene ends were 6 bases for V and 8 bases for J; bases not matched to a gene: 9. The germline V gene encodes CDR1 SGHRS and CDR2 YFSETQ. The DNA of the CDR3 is TGCGCCAGCACCTCTGGACAGGGGACGGACATTCAGTACTTC. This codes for CASTSGQGTDIQYF.

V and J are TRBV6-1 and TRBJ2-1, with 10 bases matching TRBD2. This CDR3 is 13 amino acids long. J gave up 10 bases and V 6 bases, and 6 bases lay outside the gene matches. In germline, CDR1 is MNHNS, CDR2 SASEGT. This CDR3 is CASSPRAGGEQFF. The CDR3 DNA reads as TGTGCCAGCAGCCCTCGAGCGGGAGGGGAGCAGTTCTTC.

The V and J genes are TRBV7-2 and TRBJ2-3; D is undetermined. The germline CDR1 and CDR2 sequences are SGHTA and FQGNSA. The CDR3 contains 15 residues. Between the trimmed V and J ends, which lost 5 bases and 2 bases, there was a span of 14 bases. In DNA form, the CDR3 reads TGTGCCAGCAGCCTTAGCCTCGCGGACACAGATACGCAGTATTTT. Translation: CASSLSLADTDTQYF. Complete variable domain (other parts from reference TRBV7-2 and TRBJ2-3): GAGVSQSPSNKVTEKGKDVELRCDPISGHTALYWYRQSLGQGLEFLIYFQGNSAPDKSGLPSDRFSAERTGGSVSTLTIQRTQQEDSAVYLCASSLSLADTDTQYFGPGTRLTVL.

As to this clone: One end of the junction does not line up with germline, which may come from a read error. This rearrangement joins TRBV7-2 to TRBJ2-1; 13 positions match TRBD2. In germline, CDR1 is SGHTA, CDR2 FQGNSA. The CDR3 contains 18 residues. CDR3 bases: TGTGCCAGCAGCTTAGGGACTAGCGGGAGTAGGTACTACATTGAGCAGTTCTTC. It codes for CASSLGTSGSRYYIEQFF.

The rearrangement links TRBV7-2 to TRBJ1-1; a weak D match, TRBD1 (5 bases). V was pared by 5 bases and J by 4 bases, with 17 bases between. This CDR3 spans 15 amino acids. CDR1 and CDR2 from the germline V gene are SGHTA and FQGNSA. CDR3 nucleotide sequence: TGTGCCAGCAGCCCGACGGGGGGGGAGGGCACTGAAGCTTTCTTT. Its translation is CASSPTGGEGTEAFF.

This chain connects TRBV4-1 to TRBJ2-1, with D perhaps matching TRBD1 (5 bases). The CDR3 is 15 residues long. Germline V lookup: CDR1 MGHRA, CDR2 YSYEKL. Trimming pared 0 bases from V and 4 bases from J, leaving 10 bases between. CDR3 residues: CASSQDEGAYNEQFF. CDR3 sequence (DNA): TGCGCCAGCAGCCAAGATGAAGGGGCTTACAATGAGCAGTTCTTC.

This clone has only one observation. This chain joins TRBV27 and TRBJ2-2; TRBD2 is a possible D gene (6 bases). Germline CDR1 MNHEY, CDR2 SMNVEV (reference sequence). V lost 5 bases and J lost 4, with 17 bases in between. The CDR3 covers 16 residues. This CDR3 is CASSHHAGLGTGELFF. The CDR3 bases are TGTGCCAGCAGTCACCACGCGGGACTGGGCACCGGGGAGCTGTTTTTT.

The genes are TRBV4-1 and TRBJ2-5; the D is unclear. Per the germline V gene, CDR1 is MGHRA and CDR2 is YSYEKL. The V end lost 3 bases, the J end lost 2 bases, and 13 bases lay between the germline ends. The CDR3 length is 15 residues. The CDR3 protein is CASSHPEAAQETQYF. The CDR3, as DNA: TGCGCCAGCAGCCACCCAGAGGCGGCACAAGAGACCCAGTACTTC.

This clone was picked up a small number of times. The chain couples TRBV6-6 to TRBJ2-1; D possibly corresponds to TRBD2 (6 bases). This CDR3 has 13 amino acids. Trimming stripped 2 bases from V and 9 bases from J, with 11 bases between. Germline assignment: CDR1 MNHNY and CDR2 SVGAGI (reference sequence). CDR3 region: CASSYGGDPEQFF. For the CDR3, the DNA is TGTGCCAGCAGTTACGGCGGGGATCCTGAGCAGTTCTTC.

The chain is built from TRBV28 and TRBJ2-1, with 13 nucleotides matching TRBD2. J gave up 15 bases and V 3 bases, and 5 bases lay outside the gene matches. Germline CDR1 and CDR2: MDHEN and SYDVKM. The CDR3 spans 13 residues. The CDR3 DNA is TGTGCCAGCAGTTTTACTAGCGGGAGGGCCCCGTTCTTC. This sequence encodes CASSFTSGRAPFF.

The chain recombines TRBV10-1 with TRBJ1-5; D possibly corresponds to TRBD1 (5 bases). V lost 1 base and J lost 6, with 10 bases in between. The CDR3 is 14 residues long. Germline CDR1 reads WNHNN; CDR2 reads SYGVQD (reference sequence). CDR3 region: CASSELPGCQPQHF. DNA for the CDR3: TGCGCCAGCAGTGAGTTGCCAGGGTGTCAGCCCCAGCATTTT.

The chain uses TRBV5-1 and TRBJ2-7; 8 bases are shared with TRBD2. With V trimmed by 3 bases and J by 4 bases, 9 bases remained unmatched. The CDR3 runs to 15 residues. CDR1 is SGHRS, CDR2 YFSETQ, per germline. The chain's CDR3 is CASSSDGTSLYEQYF. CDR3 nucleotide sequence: TGCGCCAGCAGCTCGGACGGGACTAGTTTATACGAGCAGTACTTC.